This T cell receptor (beta chain) is drawn from a study of shared clonotypes between healthy human individuals. Study-level findings and limits: Non-shared clonotypes were found to have lower generation probabilities than the clonotypes that were shared by all four of the sorted-subset donors.

The V gene end was trimmed by 0 bases and the J gene end by 8 bases; junction bases not matched to a gene: 11. CDR3 length: 17 amino acids. The germline gives CDR1 SNHLY, CDR2 FYNNEI. Investigators spread the genomic DNA of each subset evenly over several immunoSEQ plates. Repertoires were generated with immunoSEQ multiplex PCR, while TCRdb's copy carries only in-frame clones and drops some. The sample records roughly 1,800,000 clones, roughly 95% being singletons. As defined, naive CD8 cells were CD45RO-negative and positively selected for CCR7, with terminally differentiated effector memory CD45RA+ cells excluded. About this clone itself: The target antigen is unknown.

Sequencing was performed on naive CD8+ T cells sorted from blood. This chain connects TRBV2 to TRBJ2-1, with 9 bases matching TRBD1. The source is a man younger than 30 in good health. The CDR3: CASSEALADRGSYEQFF. CDR3 nucleotide sequence: TGTGCCAGCAGTGAAGCCTTAGCGGACAGGGGTTCGTATGAGCAGTTCTTC. Full variable domain (outside the CDR3, taken from reference TRBV2 and TRBJ2-1): EPEVTQTPSHQVTQMGQEVILRCVPISNHLYFYWYRQILGQKVEFLVSFYNNEISEKSEIFDDQFSVERPDGSNFTLKIRSTKLEDSAMYFCASSEALADRGSYEQFFGPGTRLTVL.